This T cell receptor beta chain came from a study of cytomegalovirus exposure and HLA in healthy donors. PCR used 60 Vbeta primers and 13 Jbeta primers. Measured with immunoSEQ multiplex PCR; TCRdb has only the in-frame clones, and not every one. The top ten clones hold roughly 4% of a sample with about 95,000 clones, around 81% of them seen once. What was sequenced was PBMCs. The clonotype originates from an older woman in good health and CMV-seropositive.

CDR3 in amino acids: CASSEAAGGPNEQYF. CDR3 DNA sequence: TGTGCCAGCAGTGAAGCGGCGGGAGGGCCCAACGAGCAGTACTTC. The rearrangement links TRBV6-1 to TRBJ2-7, with 9 bases aligning to TRBD2. The length of the CDR3 is 15 residues. CDR1 is MNHNS, CDR2 SASEGT, per germline. Germline trimming cut 0 bases from V and 5 bases from J; bases unmatched to any gene: 5.